Here is one TCR beta chain with its context. Its antigen is not identified. Using immunoSEQ multiplex PCR, the repertoire was profiled, and TCRdb retains in-frame clones only, with some absent. Of around 35,000 clones listed, approximately 90% are singletons. The data stem from a study of T cells in localized non-small cell lung cancer. Study-wide points: It was uninvolved adjacent lung that showed the highest T cell clonality, exceeding tumor.

The length of the CDR3 is 16 residues. Trimming cost V 0 bases and J 5 bases, with 13 bases left between them. The germline V gene encodes CDR1 LGHNA and CDR2 YSLEER. V gene TRBV4-3 combines with J gene TRBJ2-2, with a possible D match to TRBD2 (6 bases). The TCR was taken from a woman aged 40 to 75 with stage I lung adenocarcinoma. The sequencing here drew on peripheral blood, taken before any cancer treatment. DNA for the CDR3: TGCGCCAGCAGCCAAGATTGGATAGGGAGGACCGGGGAGCTGTTTTTT. Protein: CASSQDWIGRTGELFF.